This is a list of T cell receptor beta chains from one sample in a study of OX40 agonist ivuxolimab in advanced cancers. The table came from immunoSEQ multiplex PCR; TCRdb's copy has only in-frame clones and leaves some out. The sample contains under 20,000 clones, roughly 84% of which appear only once. Sequenced material: CD4+ or CD8+ T cells sorted from blood, taken in a trial of the OX40 agonist ivuxolimab. The receptors here all came from an adult with an advanced solid tumor such as melanoma, head and neck, liver or kidney cancer. Both conserved end residues are trimmed from each CDR3.

v_call cdr3_aa
TRBV7-2 ASSSVSGWQY
TRBV29-1 SVGTGRNQPQH
TRBV5-1 ASSRTLGTSGVGDTQY
TRBV5-4 ASSLARGTAAF
TRBV7-2 ASSSLVSAFQH
TRBV29-1 SVEDKGNLKAF
TRBV6-5 ASIFPGSYEQY
TRBV5-1 ASSRTGDSNQPQH
TRBV19 ASKFGSNTEAF
TRBV27 ASRVTGTADGYT
TRBV14 ASSFVDRTYEQY
TRBV7-3 ASKEADYTEAF
TRBV5-1 ASSLDRSNYGYT
TRBV6-1 ASSEPDTYTDTQY
TRBV7-9 ASSLGPYNEQF
TRBV19 ASRPGQGAYEQY
TRBV30 AWSPISGLGKLF
TRBV29-1 SVLSSDEQF
TRBV5-1 ASSLEPTSPTEAF
TRBV27 ASSFPSAGTKETQY
TRBV6-1 ASRMMAGGSYEQY
TRBV7-8 ASSLGNIGVDEQF
TRBV7-9 ASSSGAREQY
TRBV25-1 ASSGPVSTDTQY
TRBV19 ASSTRSWKTGTEAF
TRBV27 ASKISRNAEAF
TRBV27 ASKEMGRLNTGELF
TRBV5-1 ASSLAKAGPATEAF
TRBV6-6 ASSYSRGDEQY
TRBV4-1 ASSQDDRGEPEAF
TRBV6-6 ASIPAQNYGYT
TRBV5-1 ASSWGQGILNTEAF
TRBV7-9 ASSLVGNEQF
TRBV7-2 ASSSRQAGQPQH
TRBV27 ASSSLGAADEKLF
TRBV18 ASSPRTRPTGELF
TRBV29-1 SVCRASMGYEQY
TRBV2 ASTGGTTLLEQY
TRBV4-1 ASSLEWGNEQF
TRBV10-2 ASSATGHQNYGYT
TRBV5-8 ASSSLMGESSGYT
TRBV19 ASRAQGAHEAF
TRBV9 ASSVSVDLGLST
TRBV14 ASSQERANSPLH
TRBV7-9 ASSFSGATDTQY
TRBV30 AWSVQGRTGELF
TRBV4-2 ASSQEERGGYGYT